This T cell receptor (beta chain) is drawn from a study of T cell responses to AZD1222 COVID-19 vaccine. Data came from immunoSEQ multiplex PCR; TCRdb stores just in-frame clones and leaves some out. The data hold about 120,000 clones, with approximately 83% observed a single time. Germline V CDR1 and CDR2: LGHNA, YNFKEQ. The V gene lost 1 base and the J gene lost 7 bases, with 10 bases spanning the gap. This CDR3 spans 14 amino acids. General observations from the study: A reported finding is that nearly half of spike-specific TCRs target unmutated variant regions. It was only after the peak T cell response that any repertoires were sampled.

About this clone itself: Its antigen is as yet unknown.

This specimen consisted of peripheral blood, obtained on day 0 of AZD1222 vaccination. The source is an adult in good health. The chain uses TRBV4-2 and TRBJ1-4; unclear D gene. CDR3 sequence (DNA): TGTGCCAGCAGCCAAGGAGGACCCGGTGAAAAACTGTTTTTT. It yields the protein CASSQGGPGEKLFF.